The rows below give T cell receptor beta chains drawn from one sample of a study of response to subunit inactivated influenza vaccine. TCRdb re-called the RT-PCR reads with MiXCR, one entry per CDR3 protein. The sample has a few hundred thousand distinct CDR3 sequences; about 20% are singletons. Sample: PBMCs from blood, taken less than 22 months after vaccination. The receptor set was obtained from a man aged 50-75 years who received an inactivated influenza vaccine. Each CDR3 is given with its conserved first and last residue. The order of the fields is J gene, V gene, CDR3 protein.

j_gene: TRBJ1-5; v_gene: TRBV5-6; CDR3aa: CASSLNDGHSNQPQHF
j_gene: TRBJ1-3; v_gene: TRBV20-1; CDR3aa: CSAGRSRMGTIYF
j_gene: TRBJ2-1; v_gene: TRBV7-9; CDR3aa: CASSLGTGYNEQFF
j_gene: TRBJ1-2; v_gene: TRBV7-9; CDR3aa: CASSLPGRDGYTF
j_gene: TRBJ2-5; v_gene: TRBV3-1; CDR3aa: CASSQGSLAGVQETQYF
j_gene: TRBJ1-2; v_gene: TRBV7-5; CDR3aa: CISVSAGNRGALSYGYTF
j_gene: TRBJ2-5; v_gene: TRBV7-9; CDR3aa: CASSLAGTQETQYF
j_gene: TRBJ1-6; v_gene: TRBV28; CDR3aa: CASSFLGQNNSPLHF
j_gene: TRBJ1-2; v_gene: TRBV19; CDR3aa: CASSPRTGASGDDGYTF
j_gene: TRBJ2-1; v_gene: TRBV23-1; CDR3aa: CASSQLDWYYNEQFF
j_gene: TRBJ2-3; v_gene: TRBV7-6; CDR3aa: CASSLGQGHTDTQYF
j_gene: TRBJ1-2; v_gene: TRBV12-3/TRBV12-4; CDR3aa: CASGGVGGYTF
j_gene: TRBJ1-5; v_gene: TRBV12-3/TRBV12-4; CDR3aa: CASSLAEHMSGVHQPQHF
j_gene: TRBJ1-1; v_gene: TRBV12-3/TRBV12-4; CDR3aa: CASRQGFNTEAFF
j_gene: TRBJ2-7; v_gene: TRBV4-3; CDR3aa: CASSYSPLGEQYF
j_gene: TRBJ1-2; v_gene: TRBV10-3; CDR3aa: CATSQPGYGYTF
j_gene: TRBJ1-1; v_gene: TRBV29-1; CDR3aa: CSVETALNTEAFF
j_gene: TRBJ2-3; v_gene: TRBV14; CDR3aa: CASSQLTDTQYF
j_gene: TRBJ2-7; v_gene: TRBV6-2/TRBV6-3; CDR3aa: CASSYGAGYEQYF
j_gene: TRBJ2-7; v_gene: TRBV4-1; CDR3aa: CASSQEMDRWYEQYF
j_gene: TRBJ2-7; v_gene: TRBV28; CDR3aa: CASRRNTGSYEQYF
j_gene: TRBJ1-2; v_gene: TRBV29-1; CDR3aa: CSVVALRGGTYGYTF
j_gene: TRBJ2-2; v_gene: TRBV10-3; CDR3aa: CAISESALDTGELFF
j_gene: TRBJ1-2; v_gene: TRBV6-2/TRBV6-3; CDR3aa: CASRTTGGGLGGYTF